Reported below is one T cell receptor beta chain. The data are from a study of PD-L1 blockade in urothelial cancer. As for time point: pretreatment peripheral blood. Clones were sequenced by immunoSEQ multiplex PCR, and TCRdb holds only the in-frame ones, with some missing. Of roughly 87,000 clones in the sample, roughly nine tenths were seen once. In germline, CDR1 is LNHDA, CDR2 SQIVND (reference sequence). Trimming cost V 1 base and J 5 bases; bases outside gene matches: 1. The CDR3 consists of 14 residues. This TCR was recovered from a woman of 80 years or more with urothelial cancer. The chain combines TRBV19 with TRBJ2-1; TRBD2 aligns across 8 bases. Sequenced here: PBMCs, sampled around atezolizumab (anti-PD-L1) treatment. The CDR3 DNA reads TGTGCCAGTAGTATAGCGGGAGGGGACAATGAGCAGTTCTTC. Translation gives CASSIAGGDNEQFF.